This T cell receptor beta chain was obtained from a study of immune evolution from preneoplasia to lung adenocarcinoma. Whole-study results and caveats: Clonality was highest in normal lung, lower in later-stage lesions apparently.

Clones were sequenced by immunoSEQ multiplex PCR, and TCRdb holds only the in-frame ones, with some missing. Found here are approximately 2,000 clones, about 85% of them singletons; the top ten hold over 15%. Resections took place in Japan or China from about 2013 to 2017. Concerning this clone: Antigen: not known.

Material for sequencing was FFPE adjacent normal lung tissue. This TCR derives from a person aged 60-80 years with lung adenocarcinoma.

In DNA, the CDR3 is TGTGCCAGCAGCCCGACAGGGGGCGATGTTGAAGAGACCCAGTACTTC. Amino acids: CASSPTGGDVEETQYF. The genes are TRBV16 and TRBJ2-5; 10 bases are shared with TRBD1. The V segment lost 4 bases and the J segment 3 bases; nucleotides outside the gene matches: 8. The CDR3 spans 16 residues. In germline, CDR1 is KGHSY, CDR2 FQNENV.